This T cell receptor beta chain derives from a study of shared clonotypes between healthy human individuals. Naive CD8 cells comprised CD45RO-negative, CCR7-positively selected cells, excluding terminally differentiated effector memory CD45RA+ cells. Across several immunoSEQ plates, the genomic DNA of each subset was split evenly. Here immunoSEQ multiplex PCR was the method, and the copy in TCRdb shows in-frame clones only, minus some. The data contain around 650,000 clones, roughly 96% of them singletons. The V gene lost 4 bases and the J gene lost 6 bases, with 19 bases spanning the gap. Looked up from germline, CDR1 is SEHNR and CDR2 is FQNEAQ (reference sequence). The CDR3 has 15 residues.

Sequencing was performed on naive CD8+ T cells sorted from blood. V gene TRBV7-9 combines with J gene TRBJ2-7; the D gene is possibly TRBD2 (7 bases). This receptor was identified in a woman in her 30s in good health. The CDR3 DNA sequence: TGTGCCAGCAGCTCTAGACGGGGGGCGGCTTTCGAGCAGTACTTC. This codes for CASSSRRGAAFEQYF.